This T cell receptor (beta chain) was sequenced during a study of shared clonotypes between healthy human individuals (dated by TCRdb to 2018 to 2020). About the study as a whole: A few men and two women, aged 18 to 49 years, made up the cohort. Each donor's leukapheresis produced roughly between roughly 0.94 and 9.5 billion PBMCs. Blood TCR repertoires of five healthy adults were deeply sequenced to estimate repertoire size and the extent of clonotype sharing between individuals. Per donor, three plates each were used for CD4 naive and CD4 memory, two for CD8 naive, and one for CD8 memory. Different laboratories and diverse techniques were used to prepare libraries and sequence TCR repertoires, to increase sequencing depth and limit assay-specific biases. What the study reported, not specific to this receptor: Higher generation probabilities were observed for clonotypes shared by all four sorted-subset donors than for non-shared clonotypes. Sampling was restricted to blood, and TCR repertoires in tissue are likely to differ from TCR repertoires in blood. Based on pairwise subsampling, the degree of clonotype sharing among donors was expected to be affected by sequencing depth. Larger estimated clonotype richness was generally found for naive subsets than for memory subsets. About 5% of naive CD4, 3.5% of naive CD8, around 2.3% of memory CD4, and about 0.4% of memory CD8 clonotypes were shared across several donors. Incomplete sequencing was indicated by rarefaction of sorted-subset datasets, despite the large sequencing depth. Because the study included a small number of donors, the genetic and exposure-history diversity represented was limited.

Note on this clone: Its antigen is unknown. It is likely a read error: a sequence one base away is far more abundant.

TCR CDR3 regions were amplified from genomic DNA by multiplex PCR using the deep immunoSEQ assay. Extracted genomic DNA from each cell subset was spread evenly across all wells of several immunoSEQ 96-well plates, with each plate serving as a replicate. For sorted subsets, each replicate PCR was loaded with approximately 190 ng genomic DNA, equivalent to roughly 30,000 T cell genomes. Purified libraries were quantified with a Qubit 3.0 fluorometer, sized on a Bioanalyzer 2100, and re-quantified with the KAPA Library Quantification kit. Every immunoSEQ 96-well plate was sequenced on a dedicated single-read 150-cycle Illumina NextSeq 550 flow cell. On the authors' methods: Because only junctional sequences without quality scores were contained in the immunoSEQ output, filtering matching that applied to full-length reads could not be performed. Sequences were annotated with PyIR, a Python wrapper for IgBLAST v1.9, and V/J genes and CDR3 were assigned using IMGT germline references. Reads were filtered out if the reads had weak V/J assignments (E-value above 1e-6), no CDR3, stop codons, out-of-frame junctions, or ambiguous translated residues. V3J clonotypes were defined as sequences sharing an identical inferred V gene, J gene, and CDR3 amino acid sequence. Percentage overlap between repertoires was calculated by dividing the number of shared unique clonotypes by the size of the smaller repertoire. Repertoire richness was assessed with RTK rarefaction, the Chao1 estimator, and Recon v2.1 estimates of unobserved clonotypes. Generation probabilities for all TCRbeta clonotypes obtained by the gDNA method from a handful of donors were computed using OLGA. As stored in TCRdb, this immuneACCESS dataset retains in-frame rearrangements with V and J assigned. A fraction of the clones does not appear; measured against another copy, unresolved V genes explain less than half of the discrepancy, and the remainder lacks a known reason. The DNA gave D and trimming, while V, J and clone size come from that table. This sample gives approximately 940,000 clones in total; around three quarters of them show up just once. In total, the top ten clones hold roughly 1.5% of the sample.

V is cut back by 1 base and J by 6 bases, with 2 bases in the junction unmatched. CDR1 and CDR2 were assigned from the germline V gene as SGHVS and FQNEAQ. CDR3 length: 14 amino acids, cysteine to phenylalanine. Just the 42-base CDR3 DNA is kept, in frame starting at base 1. Donors were healthy HIV-negative adults with no recently reported acute infections or vaccinations. Every donor was a Caucasian adult residing in Nashville, Tennessee, USA. CD4+ T cells were enriched by magnetic negative selection; naive cells were then positively selected on CD45RA, and the negative fraction formed the memory subset. Blood was collected by leukapheresis, and PBMCs were isolated by Ficoll-Histopaque density gradient centrifugation and then cryopreserved in liquid nitrogen vapor phase. Analytical flow cytometry was used to check the purity and quantity of every magnetically sorted T cell population. Genomic DNA was isolated from each sorted fraction and quantified by UV absorbance on a Nanodrop 2000c.

The sequence joins TRBV7-8 to TRBJ2-3; TRBD2 matches 9 bases in the middle. The TCR comes from a man between 18 and 35 years old in good health. Sequencing was carried out using memory CD4+ T cells sorted from blood. The cell subset or site label of this sample denotes: CD45RA-negative fraction. The CDR3 protein is CASSLEGLADTQYF. The sequenced DNA is TGTGCCAGCAGCTTAGAAGGACTAGCGGATACGCAGTATTTT.